Here is one TCR beta chain with its context. Its antigen remains undetermined. Per-nucleotide qualities are absent, and no much larger clonotype sits a single base away. The receptor library was made with PCR. Sequencing was carried out with an Illumina HiSeq 2500. To reduce PCR and sequencing biases, unique molecular identifiers were incorporated into the TCR beta cDNA libraries. Per 1 to 10 million input T cells, roughly 0.5 million cDNA molecules were obtained, such that each molecule approximated one T cell. The patient libraries were prepared and sequenced with the same protocol used for the earlier healthy control dataset. Within a given batch, samples were prepared together, multiplexed and sequenced on the same HiSeq lane. The paper's processing steps were these. Raw barcoded reads were processed with MIGEC, discarding single-read molecular identifier groups before consensus assembly and CDR3 extraction. Clonotype tables were post-analysed with VDJtools, and diversity was normalized by down-sampling all datasets to the smallest sample size. In repertoire overlap clustering, CDR3 amino acid sequences, but not nucleotide sequences, were matched to correct batch-related cross-sample contamination. Starting from the raw public reads, TCRdb applied fastp trimming at Q25, assembled clones with MiXCR and retained in-frame beta chains. Each CDR3 protein appears once, grouped with its most common genes and DNA. The V and J calls, along with clone size, are taken from TCRdb and not from the paper's own processing. This sample holds hundreds of thousands of distinct CDR3 sequences; about 40% were observed only once. The biggest ten clones account for 1.7% of the sample.

The CDR3 spans 13 residues, from the cysteine through the phenylalanine. CDR3 DNA only is kept here, 39 bases in frame from base 1. V is cut by 8 bases and J by 8 bases, and the space between the germline ends is 17 bases. Based on the germline V gene, the CDR1 and CDR2 sequences are KGHDR and SFDVKD. The data belong to a study of post-analysis software for immune sequencing data (dated by TCRdb to about 2015). Background on the whole study: Relapsing-remitting, secondary progressive and progressive-relapsing multiple sclerosis were recorded as disease courses, and subtype annotation was lacking for some patients. A subset of samples was prepared in parallel using single-end sample barcoding, then pooled and co-amplified after Illumina adapter ligation. Patient repertoires were compared against around twelve previously published healthy control repertoires from donors aged roughly 6 to 26 years.

To demonstrate the VDJtools post-analysis software, TCR beta repertoires were profiled from the peripheral blood of over ten young patients with multiple sclerosis. The patients with multiple sclerosis were children and adolescents between about 6 and 16 years of age. Broad study findings and their caveats: Normalized Chao1 diversity was significantly lower in multiple sclerosis patients than controls, suggesting substantial peripheral T-cell clonal expansion. The multiple sclerosis patient group was slightly younger than the control group. Several TRBV segments, including TRBV5-6, TRBV5-1 and TRBV20-1, were significantly more frequent in patients than controls. Direct clustering with F measure showed strong co-clustering of samples prepared in the same batch, prompting a batch-effect correction.

The sequence was obtained from a girl aged 10-17 years with multiple sclerosis. Here the chain combines TRBV24-1 and TRBJ1-1, and perhaps TRBD1 as D gene, on 5 matching bases. The sample consisted of blood. The nucleotide sequence reads as follows: TGTGCCACCACCCCATCACGGGGGGGAGAAGCTTTCTTT. Its protein is CATTPSRGGEAFF.